The present TCR beta chain was sequenced within a study of T cell responses to AZD1222 COVID-19 vaccine. The study, taken as a whole, reports: Reportedly, nearly half the spike-specific TCRs target unmutated variant regions.

Germline V gene sequence: CDR1 SGHKS, CDR2 YYEKEE (reference sequence). The V gene lost 4 bases and the J gene lost 5 bases, with 15 bases spanning the gap. CDR3 length equals 14 residues. This table comes from immunoSEQ multiplex PCR, and its TCRdb copy is limited to in-frame clones, with some not included. The data hold approximately 160,000 clones, with 93% observed a single time. With respect to this clone: Antigen: not known.

The chain couples TRBV5-5 to TRBJ1-2, with a weak D call TRBD1 (6 bases). The source material was peripheral blood, sampled on day 0 of AZD1222 vaccination. This TCR derives from an adult in good health. CDR3 amino acids: CASSGEGGWYGYTF. The CDR3 region has the DNA TGTGCCAGCAGCGGCGAAGGGGGTTGGTATGGCTACACCTTC.